This is a list of T cell receptor beta chains from one sample in a study of blood T cell repertoires in COVID-19. Here immunoSEQ multiplex PCR was the method, and the copy in TCRdb shows in-frame clones only, minus some. The sample has some 130,000 clones, about 89% seen once. The sample consisted of peripheral blood. All receptors derive from a man in his 60s with COVID-19, enrolled during active disease. Each CDR3 is given with its conserved first and last residue. Each record gives: D gene, V gene, J gene, clone size, CDR3 protein, CDR3 DNA. The D gene is left open where the match is weak. A row's size may be missing; if present it is once, few, many or a size class.

TRBD2,TRBV6-4,TRBJ2-5,once,CASSDRGGPQETQYF,TGTGCCAGCAGTGACCGGGGGGGGCCACAAGAGACCCAGTACTTC
.,TRBV6-6,TRBJ2-7,.,CASSSGTGSPYEQYF,TGTGCCAGCAGCTCCGGAACAGGGTCCCCCTACGAGCAGTACTTC
TRBD2,TRBV19,TRBJ2-3,.,CASTRATSGGAPDTQYF,TGTGCCAGTACGAGGGCAACTAGCGGGGGGGCCCCAGATACGCAGTATTTT
TRBD1,TRBV19,TRBJ1-2,.,CASSNGGGNYGYTF,TGTGCCAGTAGTAATGGAGGGGGCAACTATGGCTACACCTTC
TRBD1,TRBV3-1/TRBV3-2,TRBJ1-2,.,CASSETGVNGYTF,TGTGCCAGCAGCGAGACAGGGGTAAACGGCTACACCTTC
.,TRBV29-1,TRBJ1-2,.,CSVSPDSNYGYTF,TGCAGCGTCTCTCCGGACTCTAACTATGGCTACACCTTC
.,TRBV5-5,TRBJ2-5,.,CASSFAETGTQYF,TGTGCCAGCAGCTTTGCAGAGACAGGGACCCAGTACTTC
.,TRBV15,TRBJ2-7,.,CATSSRGDEQYF,TGTGCCACCAGCTCCCGGGGAGACGAGCAGTACTTC
.,TRBV11-2,TRBJ2-4,.,CASSLGSVLAKNIQYF,TGTGCCAGCAGCTTAGGTTCCGTATTAGCCAAAAACATTCAGTACTTC
.,TRBV18,TRBJ1-1,.,CASSLKGSGDTEAFF,TGTGCCAGCTCACTAAAGGGTTCAGGGGACACTGAAGCTTTCTTT
TRBD1,TRBV5-4,TRBJ1-2,.,CASSQDRGNDGYTF,TGTGCCAGCAGCCAGGACAGGGGGAACGATGGCTACACCTTC
.,TRBV10-2,TRBJ2-7,.,CASTRSGSSYEQYF,TGCGCCAGCACCAGGTCTGGCAGCTCCTACGAGCAGTACTTC
TRBD2,TRBV7-2,TRBJ2-3,once,CASRLQSGGVLPTDTQYF,TGTGCCAGCAGGTTACAAAGCGGGGGGGTCCTCCCCACAGATACGCAGTATTTT
.,TRBV5-1,TRBJ1-2,few,CASSHLLQGAGGGYTF,TGCGCCAGCAGTCACCTTCTACAGGGCGCTGGGGGCGGCTACACCTTC
.,TRBV2,TRBJ2-1,.,CASRERASYNEQFF,TGTGCCAGCAGGGAGCGGGCTTCCTACAATGAGCAGTTCTTC
.,TRBV9,TRBJ1-5,.,CASSEGVNSNQPQHF,TGTGCCAGCAGCGAAGGAGTTAATAGCAATCAGCCCCAGCATTTT
TRBD1,TRBV2,TRBJ1-5,.,CASGDSNQPQHF,TGTGCCAGCGGGGACAGTAATCAGCCCCAGCATTTT
TRBD1,TRBV30,TRBJ2-3,.,CAWSVTGGPDTQYF,TGTGCCTGGAGTGTAACAGGGGGACCAGATACGCAGTATTTT
TRBD1,TRBV30,TRBJ1-5,.,CAWAGDSLNQPQHF,TGTGCCTGGGCCGGGGACAGCCTTAATCAGCCCCAGCATTTT
TRBD1,TRBV19,TRBJ1-2,.,CASSPGTGDGYTF,TGTGCCAGTAGTCCCGGGACAGGGGACGGCTACACCTTC
TRBD1,TRBV30,TRBJ1-6,.,CAWRIDRGTTYNSPLHF,TGTGCCTGGAGGATCGACAGGGGGACGACCTATAATTCACCCCTCCACTTT
.,TRBV12-3/TRBV12-4,TRBJ2-5,.,CASSLGMGETQYF,TGTGCCAGCAGTTTGGGCATGGGAGAGACCCAGTACTTC
.,TRBV7-3,TRBJ2-7,.,CASNPKGRAYEQYF,TGTGCCAGCAACCCCAAAGGCAGGGCCTACGAGCAGTACTTC